The rows below give T cell receptor beta chains drawn from one sample of a study of blood T cell repertoires in COVID-19. Sequencing used immunoSEQ multiplex PCR; TCRdb keeps in-frame clones, though not all of them. The table lists some 270,000 clones, roughly 89% of them singletons, with 2% to 2.5% in the top ten. Material: peripheral blood. The receptor set was obtained from a man aged 50-59 years with acute or convalescent COVID-19. CDR3s include the opening cysteine and the closing phenylalanine or tryptophan. The order of the fields is D gene, V gene, J gene, clone size, CDR3 DNA, CDR3 protein. D genes are given only for firm matches. Size is omitted from some rows. Given values are once, few, many or a class for expanded clones.

D gene: -; V gene: TRBV12-5; J gene: TRBJ1-5; clone size: -; CDR3 DNA: TGTGCTAGCCTCCTCTCAGGGGGCAATCAGCCCCAGCATTTT; CDR3 protein: CASLLSGGNQPQHF
D gene: -; V gene: TRBV10-3; J gene: TRBJ1-1; clone size: -; CDR3 DNA: TGTGCCATCAGCGCCACAGGGAACACTGAAGCTTTCTTT; CDR3 protein: CAISATGNTEAFF
D gene: -; V gene: TRBV7-9; J gene: TRBJ2-3; clone size: -; CDR3 DNA: TGTGCCAGCAGCTTAGGAGCTTTGTTCGCAGATACGCAGTATTTT; CDR3 protein: CASSLGALFADTQYF
D gene: -; V gene: TRBV19; J gene: TRBJ1-5; clone size: -; CDR3 DNA: TGTGCCAGTAGTGATGACAGGCTAGAGCCCCAGCATTTT; CDR3 protein: CASSDDRLEPQHF
D gene: TRBD1; V gene: TRBV12-5; J gene: TRBJ2-5; clone size: few; CDR3 DNA: TGTGCTAGTGGTTTATCGGGACAGGGGGCTAGGGAGACCCAGTACTTC; CDR3 protein: CASGLSGQGARETQYF
D gene: -; V gene: TRBV29-1; J gene: TRBJ2-3; clone size: -; CDR3 DNA: TGCAGCGTTGTTGGGATTGACTACACGCAGTATTTT; CDR3 protein: CSVVGIDYTQYF
D gene: TRBD1; V gene: TRBV5-1; J gene: TRBJ1-5; clone size: -; CDR3 DNA: TGCGCCAGTCCCCTACCCGGTGACAGGGAAAAAAATAGCAATCAGCCCCAGCATTTT; CDR3 protein: CASPLPGDREKNSNQPQHF
D gene: TRBD2; V gene: TRBV9; J gene: TRBJ2-1; clone size: once; CDR3 DNA: TGTGCCAGCAGCCAAACTAGCGGGGGGGCGGGTGAGCAGTTCTTC; CDR3 protein: CASSQTSGGAGEQFF
D gene: TRBD2; V gene: TRBV5-1; J gene: TRBJ2-3; clone size: -; CDR3 DNA: TGCGCCAGCAGGCCGGGGACTAGCGGCCCCACAGATACGCAGTATTTT; CDR3 protein: CASRPGTSGPTDTQYF
D gene: -; V gene: TRBV30; J gene: TRBJ2-5; clone size: once; CDR3 DNA: TGTGCCTGTCAGCCCAGGGGAGAGACCCAGTACTTC; CDR3 protein: CACQPRGETQYF
D gene: TRBD1; V gene: TRBV10-2; J gene: TRBJ2-5; clone size: -; CDR3 DNA: TGCGCCAGCAGTGAAGTTACAGGGGGCGAGGGAGAGACCCAGTACTTC; CDR3 protein: CASSEVTGGEGETQYF
D gene: -; V gene: TRBV10-2; J gene: TRBJ2-1; clone size: once; CDR3 DNA: TGCGCCAGCAGGCTAAACAATGAGCAGTTCTTC; CDR3 protein: CASRLNNEQFF
D gene: -; V gene: TRBV5-4; J gene: TRBJ1-3; clone size: once; CDR3 DNA: TGTGCCAGCAGCTTTGCGGGCTCTGGAAACACCATATATTTT; CDR3 protein: CASSFAGSGNTIYF
D gene: -; V gene: TRBV7-3; J gene: TRBJ1-2; clone size: -; CDR3 DNA: TGTGCCAGCTCTCCCGGACAGAGGGAGGGCGGCTACACCTTC; CDR3 protein: CASSPGQREGGYTF
D gene: -; V gene: TRBV30; J gene: TRBJ1-2; clone size: -; CDR3 DNA: TGTGCCTGGAGTGGAAGGACGGGAAACTATGGCTACACCTTC; CDR3 protein: CAWSGRTGNYGYTF
D gene: -; V gene: TRBV19; J gene: TRBJ2-7; clone size: -; CDR3 DNA: TGTGCCAGTAGTATAAGGCCACAGGGCTACGAGCAGTACTTC; CDR3 protein: CASSIRPQGYEQYF
D gene: -; V gene: TRBV6-5; J gene: TRBJ1-1; clone size: -; CDR3 DNA: TGTGCCAGCAGGTACAGGGAGATGAACACTGAAGCTTTCTTT; CDR3 protein: CASRYREMNTEAFF
D gene: -; V gene: TRBV18; J gene: TRBJ1-3; clone size: -; CDR3 DNA: TGTGCCAGCTCACCGCCGGAGCCTCTAAACGCTTCTGGAAACACCATATATTTT; CDR3 protein: CASSPPEPLNASGNTIYF
D gene: -; V gene: TRBV2; J gene: TRBJ1-5; clone size: -; CDR3 DNA: TGTGCCAGCAGTCCCAATCTAAACGGCAATCAGCCCCAGCATTTT; CDR3 protein: CASSPNLNGNQPQHF
D gene: -; V gene: TRBV6-1; J gene: TRBJ1-2; clone size: few; CDR3 DNA: TGTGCCAGCAGTGACAGGGCGCACGGAGGCTACACCTTC; CDR3 protein: CASSDRAHGGYTF
D gene: TRBD1; V gene: TRBV11-3; J gene: TRBJ2-2; clone size: -; CDR3 DNA: TGTGCCAGCAGCTTAACCCCGGGACAGGGAACCGGGGAGCTGTTTTTT; CDR3 protein: CASSLTPGQGTGELFF
D gene: -; V gene: TRBV30; J gene: TRBJ2-7; clone size: -; CDR3 DNA: TGTGCCTGGAGTCGGACAGTCGAGCAGTACTTC; CDR3 protein: CAWSRTVEQYF
D gene: TRBD2; V gene: TRBV18; J gene: TRBJ2-7; clone size: -; CDR3 DNA: TGTGCCAGCGGGCCCCTGGGCAGCGGGGTACGAGAGCAGTACTTC; CDR3 protein: CASGPLGSGVREQYF
D gene: TRBD1; V gene: TRBV5-1; J gene: TRBJ1-2; clone size: -; CDR3 DNA: TGCGCCAGCAGCTTGGGGGACAGGGATGGCTACACCTTC; CDR3 protein: CASSLGDRDGYTF
D gene: -; V gene: TRBV18; J gene: TRBJ2-3; clone size: -; CDR3 DNA: TGTGCCAGCTCCTCAGGGTGGGGCACAGATACGCAGTATTTT; CDR3 protein: CASSSGWGTDTQYF
D gene: -; V gene: TRBV18; J gene: TRBJ2-5; clone size: -; CDR3 DNA: TGTGCCAGCTCACCACCAATCATAAGCGTAGATACCAGGGCCCAGTACTTC; CDR3 protein: CASSPPIISVDTRAQYF
D gene: -; V gene: TRBV10-2; J gene: TRBJ2-3; clone size: once; CDR3 DNA: TGCGCCAGCAACTGGAGAGGGGATACGCAGTATTTT; CDR3 protein: CASNWRGDTQYF
D gene: -; V gene: TRBV2; J gene: TRBJ1-2; clone size: few; CDR3 DNA: TGTGCCAGCACCACCGGAGGCGACAGGACCGGCTACACCTTC; CDR3 protein: CASTTGGDRTGYTF
D gene: TRBD1; V gene: TRBV11-2; J gene: TRBJ1-2; clone size: -; CDR3 DNA: TGTGCCAGCAGCTTGACCGGGACAGGGGCAAAAGGATATGGCTACACCTTC; CDR3 protein: CASSLTGTGAKGYGYTF
D gene: -; V gene: TRBV5-5; J gene: TRBJ1-1; clone size: -; CDR3 DNA: TGTGCCAGCAGCACACAGGGTGGGGCCTGGGAAGCTTTCTTT; CDR3 protein: CASSTQGGAWEAFF
D gene: -; V gene: TRBV7-2; J gene: TRBJ1-1; clone size: -; CDR3 DNA: TGTGCCAGCAGCTCAGGACAAGGGGCGAACACTGAAGCTTTCTTT; CDR3 protein: CASSSGQGANTEAFF
D gene: -; V gene: TRBV7-8; J gene: TRBJ1-6; clone size: -; CDR3 DNA: TGTGCCAGCAGCTTAGGGACTACAGTGTATAATTCACCCCTCCACTTT; CDR3 protein: CASSLGTTVYNSPLHF
D gene: -; V gene: TRBV3-1/TRBV3-2; J gene: TRBJ1-1; clone size: -; CDR3 DNA: TGTGCCAGCAGCCAAGTATCGGCCAGGGGACGGGGAACTGAAGCTTTCTTT; CDR3 protein: CASSQVSARGRGTEAFF
D gene: -; V gene: TRBV19; J gene: TRBJ1-2; clone size: -; CDR3 DNA: TGTGCCAGTAGTAGGGGAGGGGGGCAGAGCTATGGCTACACCTTC; CDR3 protein: CASSRGGGQSYGYTF
D gene: TRBD1; V gene: TRBV18; J gene: TRBJ1-2; clone size: -; CDR3 DNA: TGTGCCAGCTCACCGACAGGGATAAACTATGGCTACACCTTC; CDR3 protein: CASSPTGINYGYTF
D gene: TRBD1; V gene: TRBV6-2/TRBV6-3; J gene: TRBJ1-5; clone size: -; CDR3 DNA: TGTGCCAGCAGTGCCCGACAGGGTGTAAGCAATCAGCCCCAGCATTTT; CDR3 protein: CASSARQGVSNQPQHF
D gene: TRBD1; V gene: TRBV5-1; J gene: TRBJ2-3; clone size: -; CDR3 DNA: TGCGCCAGCAGCTCGGGCAGGGGGCGTCAAGATACGCAGTATTTT; CDR3 protein: CASSSGRGRQDTQYF
D gene: -; V gene: TRBV5-6; J gene: TRBJ1-5; clone size: -; CDR3 DNA: TGTGCCAGCACCACTTGGGCAGCCAGATTAAATCAGCCCCAGCATTTT; CDR3 protein: CASTTWAARLNQPQHF
D gene: -; V gene: TRBV9; J gene: TRBJ1-1; clone size: -; CDR3 DNA: TGTGCCAGCAGCCCGCACAGGGTAATGAACACTGAAGCTTTCTTT; CDR3 protein: CASSPHRVMNTEAFF
D gene: TRBD1; V gene: TRBV6-5; J gene: TRBJ2-1; clone size: -; CDR3 DNA: TGTGCCAGCAGTTACTCACAGGGGGTAAATGAGCAGTTCTTC; CDR3 protein: CASSYSQGVNEQFF
D gene: TRBD1; V gene: TRBV27; J gene: TRBJ1-1; clone size: -; CDR3 DNA: TGTGCCAGCAGTTCAGCGACAGGGGGAACTGAAGCTTTCTTT; CDR3 protein: CASSSATGGTEAFF